Below, one T cell receptor (beta chain) is given with its context. What it recognizes is unknown. Germline V gene data show CDR1 as SGHDN and CDR2 as FVKESK. After removal of 0 bases from V and 4 bases from J, the junction contained 12 bases not matched to a gene. The CDR3 loop spans 18 amino acids. This record belongs to a study of cytomegalovirus exposure and HLA in healthy donors. About the research overall: In terms of ancestry, the Caucasian-associated cluster contained about 81% of the approximately 430 genotyped donors. Study-wide results and caveats: Reportedly, a later analysis found an Asian-associated ancestry cluster had fewer N-insertions than the roughly 670-donor mean. A later analysis found TCR association rates differed by HLA locus, highest for DRB1 and lowest for HLA-C.

PCR used 60 Vbeta primers and 13 Jbeta primers. Using immunoSEQ multiplex PCR, the repertoire was profiled, and TCRdb retains in-frame clones only, with some absent. The sample yields 140,000 or so clones, 74% seen once. This receptor was identified in a man aged 18-30 years in good health and CMV-seropositive. The chain recombines TRBV14 with TRBJ2-1; 7 bases fit TRBD2. Sample: PBMCs. CDR3 in DNA: TGTGCCAGCAGCCAAGAGGGCTGGGGAGGGAGGCCGTACAATGAGCAGTTCTTC. Its translation is CASSQEGWGGRPYNEQFF.